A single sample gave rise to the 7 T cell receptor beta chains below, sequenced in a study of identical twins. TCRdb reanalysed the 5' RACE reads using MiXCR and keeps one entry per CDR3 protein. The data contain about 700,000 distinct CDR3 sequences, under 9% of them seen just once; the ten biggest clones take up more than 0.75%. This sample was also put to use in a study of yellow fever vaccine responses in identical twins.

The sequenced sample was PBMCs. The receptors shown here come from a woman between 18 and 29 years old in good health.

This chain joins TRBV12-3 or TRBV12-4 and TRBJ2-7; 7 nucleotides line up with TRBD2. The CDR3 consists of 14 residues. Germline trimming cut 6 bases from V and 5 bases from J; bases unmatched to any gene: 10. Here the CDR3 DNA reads TGTGCCAGCAGAACTTCGGGGGGTGGGGACGAGCAGTACTTC. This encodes CASRTSGGGDEQYF.

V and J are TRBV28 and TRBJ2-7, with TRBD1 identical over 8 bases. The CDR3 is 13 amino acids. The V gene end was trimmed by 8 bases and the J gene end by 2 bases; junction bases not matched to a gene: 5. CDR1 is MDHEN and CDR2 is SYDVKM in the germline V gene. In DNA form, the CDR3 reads TGTGCCAGCTTAGGCAGGGGGCCCTACGAGCAGTACTTC. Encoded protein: CASLGRGPYEQYF. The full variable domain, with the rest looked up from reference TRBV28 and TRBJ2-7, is DVKVTQSSRYLVKRTGEKVFLECVQDMDHENMFWYRQDPGLGLRLIYFSYDVKMKEKGDIPEGYSVSREKKERFSLILESASTNQTSMYLCASLGRGPYEQYFGPGTRLTVT.

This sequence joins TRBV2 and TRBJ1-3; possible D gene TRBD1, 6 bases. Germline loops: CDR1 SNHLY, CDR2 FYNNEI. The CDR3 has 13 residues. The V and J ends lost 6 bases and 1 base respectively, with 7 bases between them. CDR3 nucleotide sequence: TGTGCCAGCAGACAGGGTTCTGGAAACACCATATATTTT. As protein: CASRQGSGNTIYF.

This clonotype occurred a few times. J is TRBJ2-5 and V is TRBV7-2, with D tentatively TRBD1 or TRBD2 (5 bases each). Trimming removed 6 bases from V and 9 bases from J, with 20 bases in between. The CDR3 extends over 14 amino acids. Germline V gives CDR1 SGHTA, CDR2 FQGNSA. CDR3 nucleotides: TGTGCCAGCAGTAAACCGGGACCCACTACGGCCCAGTACTTC. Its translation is CASSKPGPTTAQYF.

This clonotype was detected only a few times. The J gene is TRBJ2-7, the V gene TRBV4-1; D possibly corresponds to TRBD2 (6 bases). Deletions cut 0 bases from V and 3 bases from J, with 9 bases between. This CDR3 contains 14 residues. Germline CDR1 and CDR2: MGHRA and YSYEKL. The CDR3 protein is CASSQDPGVYEQYF. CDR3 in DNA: TGCGCCAGCAGCCAAGATCCGGGGGTCTACGAGCAGTACTTC.

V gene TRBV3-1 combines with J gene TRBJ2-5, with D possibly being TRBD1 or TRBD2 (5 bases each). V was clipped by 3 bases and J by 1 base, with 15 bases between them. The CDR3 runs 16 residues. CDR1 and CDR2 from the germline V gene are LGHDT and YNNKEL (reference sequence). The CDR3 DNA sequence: TGTGCCAGCAGCCAGGGGGACGCTGCCTCCCAAGAGACCCAGTACTTC. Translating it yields CASSQGDAASQETQYF.

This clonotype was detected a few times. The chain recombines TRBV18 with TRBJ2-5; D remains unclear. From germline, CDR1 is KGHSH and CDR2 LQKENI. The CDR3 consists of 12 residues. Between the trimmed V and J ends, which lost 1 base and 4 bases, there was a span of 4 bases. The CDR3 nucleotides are TGTGCCAGCTCACCACGGGTAGAGACCCAGTACTTC. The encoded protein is CASSPRVETQYF.